A single sample is the source of the 14 T cell receptor beta chains below, sequenced in a study of blood T cell repertoires in COVID-19. Clones were sequenced by immunoSEQ multiplex PCR, and TCRdb holds only the in-frame ones, with some missing. The sample yields 450,000 to 500,000 clones, 88% seen once. What was sequenced was PBMCs or T cells enriched from blood (not recorded which). The receptors here all came from a woman aged 55-69 years who had recovered from COVID-19.

This clone was detected only once. The rearrangement uses TRBV24-1 and TRBJ2-1, with 8 bases that match TRBD1. This CDR3 has 15 residues. Unmatched junction bases numbered 6, after V lost 3 bases and J lost 6 bases. Germline CDR1 reads KGHDR; CDR2 reads SFDVKD. The CDR3 reads CATSDRTGMSNEQFF. For the CDR3, the DNA is TGTGCCACCAGTGATCGGACAGGGATGTCCAATGAGCAGTTCTTC.

The chain carries TRBV5-4 and TRBJ2-3, with D possibly being TRBD1 (5 bases). The CDR3 spans 13 residues. Germline lookup yields CDR1 SGHNT and CDR2 YYREEE (reference sequence). Trimming cost V 9 bases and J 4 bases, with 15 bases left between them. The CDR3 DNA follows: TGTGCCACCTTAAAGCAAGGGGCAGATACGCAGTATTTT. It translates to CATLKQGADTQYF.

The chain has TRBV10-3 and TRBJ2-1; D ambiguous. Germline lookup yields CDR1 ENHRY and CDR2 SYGVKD. The CDR3 is 15 residues long. V was pared by 0 bases and J by 5 bases, with 11 bases between. CDR3 in amino acids: CAISESKPQDNEQFF. In DNA form, the CDR3 reads TGTGCCATCAGTGAGTCTAAACCCCAGGACAATGAGCAGTTCTTC.

The rearrangement links TRBV5-1 to TRBJ1-1; TRBD1 agrees at 7 bases. The CDR3 is made up of 15 amino acids. The germline V gene encodes CDR1 SGHRS and CDR2 YFSETQ. The junction had 6 bases not matched to a gene; V was cut back by 4 bases and J by 0 bases. The CDR3 protein is CASSLGTDLNTEAFF. In DNA form, the CDR3 reads TGCGCCAGCAGCCTCGGGACAGACCTGAACACTGAAGCTTTCTTT.

This clone showed up just once. The V and J genes are TRBV5-1 and TRBJ2-1, with a tentative D call TRBD2 (6 bases). The CDR3 is 16 residues long. Trimming took 0 bases from V and 0 from J, leaving 10 bases between them. Germline CDR1 and CDR2: SGHRS and YFSETQ. This chain's CDR3 is CASSLDLGGSYNEQFF. CDR3 in DNA: TGCGCCAGCAGCTTGGATCTGGGGGGCTCCTACAATGAGCAGTTCTTC. Filled out from reference TRBV5-1 and TRBJ2-1, the complete variable domain reads KAGVTQTPRYLIKTRGQQVTLSCSPISGHRSVSWYQQTPGQGLQFLFEYFSETQRNKGNFPGRFSGRQFSNSRSEMNVSTLELGDSALYLCASSLDLGGSYNEQFFGPGTRLTVL.

V usage is TRBV5-1 and J usage is TRBJ2-7; tentative D call: TRBD2 (5 bases). V lost 4 bases and J lost 5, with 10 bases in between. Germline V CDR1 and CDR2: SGHRS, YFSETQ. CDR3 length equals 12 residues. CDR3 amino acids: CASSASGDEQYV. CDR3 DNA sequence: TGCGCCAGCAGCGCCTCCGGGGACGAGCAGTACGTC.

This clone was detected once. This rearrangement joins TRBV3-1 (or the pseudogene TRBV3-2) to TRBJ2-4; TRBD1 matches at 8 bases. V shed 1 base, J shed 7 bases, and the junction held 9 bases outside the gene matches. Germline CDR1 and CDR2: LGHDT and YNNKEL (reference sequence). The CDR3 has 16 residues. As DNA, the CDR3 is TGTGCCAGCAGCCAAGGTGGGGGGACAGGAGGTAACATTCAGTACTTC. Translated: CASSQGGGTGGNIQYF.

The rearrangement links TRBV6-5 to TRBJ1-6, with TRBD1 as a possible D gene (5 bases). Deletions cut 7 bases from V and 6 bases from J, with 13 bases between. Germline V gene data show CDR1 as MNHEY and CDR2 as SVGAGI. There are 14 residues in the CDR3. As DNA, the CDR3 is TGTGCCAGCAAGGAAGGGGACTTTAATTCACCCCTCCACTTT. It encodes CASKEGDFNSPLHF.

The chain carries TRBV24-1 and TRBJ1-6, with no clear D. Between the trimmed V and J ends, which lost 8 bases and 0 bases, there was a span of 19 bases. CDR1 and CDR2 from the germline V gene are KGHDR and SFDVKD. This CDR3 has 18 amino acids. Written as DNA, the CDR3 is TGTGCCACCACAACCGGCCAGGCAATTTCCTCCTATAATTCACCCCTCCACTTT. Translation gives CATTTGQAISSYNSPLHF.

The chain employs TRBV2 and TRBJ1-5, with D uncertain. V gave up 3 bases and J gave up 4 bases, with 10 bases separating them. The germline V gene has CDR1 SNHLY and CDR2 FYNNEI. CDR3 size: 14 residues. This CDR3 is CASSDSGLNQPQHF. CDR3 DNA sequence: TGTGCCAGCAGTGACAGTGGGCTTAATCAGCCCCAGCATTTT.

The chain recombines TRBV19 with TRBJ1-4; the D gene is possibly TRBD1 (5 bases). The CDR3 loop spans 16 amino acids. Germline loops: CDR1 LNHDA, CDR2 SQIVND (reference sequence). V was cut by 5 bases and J by 7 bases, with 20 bases left in between. CDR3 sequence: CASSPLFGAGGEKLFF. For the CDR3, the DNA is TGTGCCAGTAGTCCCTTATTCGGGGCCGGGGGTGAAAAACTGTTTTTT.

The chain uses TRBV2 and TRBJ1-4; the match to TRBD1 covers 10 bases. This CDR3 region has 15 residues. J was trimmed by 8 bases and V by 4 bases; bases with no gene match: 7. The V gene's germline CDR1 is SNHLY and CDR2 FYNNEI. CDR3 amino acids: CASSGPTGGLEKLFF. The CDR3 DNA follows: TGTGCCAGCAGTGGTCCGACAGGGGGCTTGGAAAAACTGTTTTTT.

Concerning this clone itself: This sample also contains other DNA sequences that code for the same CDR3. The chain carries TRBV5-1 and TRBJ1-4; TRBD1 might be the D (5 bases). V was cut by 0 bases and J by 7 bases, with 10 bases left in between. This CDR3 has 14 amino acids. The germline V gene has CDR1 SGHRS and CDR2 YFSETQ. The chain's CDR3 is CASSLAGGGEKLFF. The CDR3 bases are TGCGCCAGCAGCTTGGCTGGGGGAGGTGAAAAACTGTTTTTT. Looking up the rest from reference TRBV5-1 and TRBJ1-4 gives the full variable domain: KAGVTQTPRYLIKTRGQQVTLSCSPISGHRSVSWYQQTPGQGLQFLFEYFSETQRNKGNFPGRFSGRQFSNSRSEMNVSTLELGDSALYLCASSLAGGGEKLFFGSGTQLSVL.

The V gene is TRBV7-2, the J gene TRBJ1-1; 7 bases line up with TRBD1. CDR1 SGHTA and CDR2 FQGNSA come from the germline V gene. V was clipped by 5 bases and J by 5 bases; unmatched bases: 5. The CDR3 has 13 residues. The CDR3 coding sequence is TGTGCCAGCAGCAACTACAGGGGTACTGAAGCTTTCTTT. It codes for CASSNYRGTEAFF.